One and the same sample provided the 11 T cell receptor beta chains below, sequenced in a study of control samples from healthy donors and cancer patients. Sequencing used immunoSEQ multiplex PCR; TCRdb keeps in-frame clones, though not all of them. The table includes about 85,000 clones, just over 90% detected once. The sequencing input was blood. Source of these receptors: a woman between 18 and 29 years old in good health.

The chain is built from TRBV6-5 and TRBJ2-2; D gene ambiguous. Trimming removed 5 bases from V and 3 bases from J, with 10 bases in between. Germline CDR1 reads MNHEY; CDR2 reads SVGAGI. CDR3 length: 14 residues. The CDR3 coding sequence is TGTGCCAGCAGTCCCCGACGGTACACCGGGGAGCTGTTTTTT. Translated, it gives CASSPRRYTGELFF.

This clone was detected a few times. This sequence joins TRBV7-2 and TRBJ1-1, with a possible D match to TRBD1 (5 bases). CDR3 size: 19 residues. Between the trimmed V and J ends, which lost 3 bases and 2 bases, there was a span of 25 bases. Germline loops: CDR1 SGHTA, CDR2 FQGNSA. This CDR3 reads CASSLGRGFPGRRNTEAFF. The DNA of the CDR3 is TGTGCCAGCAGCTTGGGTCGGGGCTTTCCCGGGCGGAGAAACACTGAAGCTTTCTTT.

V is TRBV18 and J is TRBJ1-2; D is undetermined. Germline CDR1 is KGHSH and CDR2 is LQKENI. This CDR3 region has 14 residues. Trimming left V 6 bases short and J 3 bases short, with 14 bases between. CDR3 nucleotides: TGTGCCAGCTCCCCGACCCCTGCGGACTATGGCTACACCTTC. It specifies CASSPTPADYGYTF.

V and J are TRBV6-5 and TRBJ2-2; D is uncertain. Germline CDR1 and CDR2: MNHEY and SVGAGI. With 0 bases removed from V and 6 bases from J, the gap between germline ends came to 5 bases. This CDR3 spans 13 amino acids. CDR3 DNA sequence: TGTGCCAGCAGTTACTCGAGGTCCGGGGAGCTGTTTTTT. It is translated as CASSYSRSGELFF.

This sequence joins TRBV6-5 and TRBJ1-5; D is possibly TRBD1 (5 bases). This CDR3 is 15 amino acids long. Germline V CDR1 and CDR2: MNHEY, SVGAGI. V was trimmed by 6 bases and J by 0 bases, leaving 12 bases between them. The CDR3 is CASRPQGYSNQPQHF. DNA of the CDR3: TGTGCCAGCAGACCTCAGGGCTATAGCAATCAGCCCCAGCATTTT.

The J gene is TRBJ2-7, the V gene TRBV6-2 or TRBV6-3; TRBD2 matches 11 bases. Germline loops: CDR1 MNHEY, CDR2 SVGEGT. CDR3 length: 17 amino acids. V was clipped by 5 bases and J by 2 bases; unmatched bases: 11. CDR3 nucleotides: TGTGCCAGCAGTCAAAGTGTAGCGGGGGGGACAACCTACGAGCAGTACTTC. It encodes CASSQSVAGGTTYEQYF.

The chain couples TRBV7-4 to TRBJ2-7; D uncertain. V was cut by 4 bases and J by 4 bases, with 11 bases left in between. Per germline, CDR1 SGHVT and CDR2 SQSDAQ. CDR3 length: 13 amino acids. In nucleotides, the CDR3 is TGTGCCAGCAGCTCGGGCGGATGGTACGAGCAGTACTTC. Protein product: CASSSGGWYEQYF.

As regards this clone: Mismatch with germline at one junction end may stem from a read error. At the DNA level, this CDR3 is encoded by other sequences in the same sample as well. CDR3 nucleotide sequence: TGTGCCAGCAGTATGGGCAGGGGAGACTATGGCTACACCTTC. Protein sequence: CASSMGRGDYGYTF. This chain links TRBV19 with TRBJ1-2; weak D call: TRBD1 (6 bases). The V gene's germline CDR1 is LNHDA and CDR2 SQIVND (reference sequence). This CDR3 contains 14 residues.

CDR3 sequence: CASSSSSRGNYGYTF. The CDR3 nucleotides are TGTGCCAGTAGTTCTTCATCCCGGGGTAACTATGGCTACACCTTC. V and J are TRBV19 and TRBJ1-2; D not certain. V gave up 5 bases and J gave up 1 base, with 14 bases separating them. Germline CDR1 is LNHDA and CDR2 is SQIVND (reference sequence). The CDR3 has 15 residues.

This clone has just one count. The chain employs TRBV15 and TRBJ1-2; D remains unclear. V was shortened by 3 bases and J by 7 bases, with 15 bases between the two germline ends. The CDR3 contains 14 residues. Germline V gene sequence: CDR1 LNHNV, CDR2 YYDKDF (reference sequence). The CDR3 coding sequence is TGTGCCACCAGCAGTCCATCGGAAGGTCGTGGCTACACCTTC. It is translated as CATSSPSEGRGYTF.

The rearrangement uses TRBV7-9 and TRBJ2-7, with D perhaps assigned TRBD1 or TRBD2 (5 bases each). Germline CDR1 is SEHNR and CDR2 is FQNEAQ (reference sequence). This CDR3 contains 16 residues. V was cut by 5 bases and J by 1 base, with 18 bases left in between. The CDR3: CASSPPTGTVSYEQYF. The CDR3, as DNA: TGTGCCAGCAGCCCTCCAACCGGGACCGTTTCCTACGAGCAGTACTTC.